This TCR beta chain was profiled in a study of patients and donors after allogeneic stem cell transplantation. The length of the CDR3 is 15 residues. The germline V gene has CDR1 ENHRY and CDR2 SYGVKD. V lost 3 bases, J lost 5 bases, and 8 bases stayed unmatched. This clonotype was picked up a small number of times. MiXCR, run by TCRdb on the RT-PCR reads, gives a single entry per CDR3 protein. In the table there are about 24,000 distinct CDR3 sequences, roughly 30% of which are singletons. The chain uses TRBV10-3 and TRBJ1-1, with 8 bases fitting TRBD1. This TCR derives from a human donor who was either an allogeneic HSCT recipient or a stem cell or donor lymphocyte infusion donor (not recorded which). It is not recorded whose cells these are; they may come from a transplant donor. The sequenced sample consisted of blood, either unsorted or a sorted T cell fraction (not recorded which). The CDR3 nucleotides are TGTGCCATCAGTGAACAGGGGGTGGATTCAACTGAAGCTTTCTTT. It specifies CAISEQGVDSTEAFF.